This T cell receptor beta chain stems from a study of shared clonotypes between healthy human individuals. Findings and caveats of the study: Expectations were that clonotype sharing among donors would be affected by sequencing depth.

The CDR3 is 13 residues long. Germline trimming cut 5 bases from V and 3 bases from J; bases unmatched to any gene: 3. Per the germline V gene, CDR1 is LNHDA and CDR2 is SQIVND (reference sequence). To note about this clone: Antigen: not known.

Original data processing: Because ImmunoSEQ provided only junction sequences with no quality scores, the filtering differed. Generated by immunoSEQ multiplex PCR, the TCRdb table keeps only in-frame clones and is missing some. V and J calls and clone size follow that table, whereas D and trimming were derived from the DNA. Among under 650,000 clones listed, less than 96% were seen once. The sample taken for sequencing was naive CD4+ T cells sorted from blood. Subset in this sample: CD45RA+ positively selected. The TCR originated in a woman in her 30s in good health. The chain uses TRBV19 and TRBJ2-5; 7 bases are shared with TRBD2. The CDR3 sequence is CASSSSGEETQYF. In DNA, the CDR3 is TGTGCCAGTAGTTCTAGCGGCGAAGAGACCCAGTACTTC.